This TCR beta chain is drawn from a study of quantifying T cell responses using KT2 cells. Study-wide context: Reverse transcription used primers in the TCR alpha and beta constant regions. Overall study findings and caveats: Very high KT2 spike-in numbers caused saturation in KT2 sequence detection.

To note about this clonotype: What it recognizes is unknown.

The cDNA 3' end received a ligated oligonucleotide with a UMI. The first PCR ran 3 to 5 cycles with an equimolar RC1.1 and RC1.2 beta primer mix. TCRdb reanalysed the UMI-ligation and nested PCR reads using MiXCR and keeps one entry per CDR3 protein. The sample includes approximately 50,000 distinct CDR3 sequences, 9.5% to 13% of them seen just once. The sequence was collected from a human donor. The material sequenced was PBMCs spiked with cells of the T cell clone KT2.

Here the CDR3 reads CASSLAGVGNTIYF. The CDR3 nucleotides are TGTGCCAGCAGCCTAGCCGGCGTTGGAAACACCATATATTTT. This rearrangement joins TRBV11-2 to TRBJ1-3; no reliable D call. The CDR3 totals 14 residues. The germline gives CDR1 SGHAT, CDR2 FQNNGV. Trimming stripped 5 bases from V and 3 bases from J, with 11 bases between.